Below, 20 T cell receptor beta chains from the same sample are listed, as sequenced in a study of cytomegalovirus exposure and HLA in healthy donors. Profiling relied on immunoSEQ multiplex PCR, and the TCRdb table lists in-frame clones only, not all of them. The data show 110,000 or so clones, approximately 94% seen once. The sequencing sample was made of PBMCs. The receptors were sampled from a young woman in good health and CMV-seronegative.

This chain uses TRBV5-4 with TRBJ1-2, with a possible D match to TRBD1 (6 bases). The germline V gene has CDR1 SGHNT and CDR2 YYREEE (reference sequence). Trimming cost V 5 bases and J 8 bases, with 19 bases left between them. This CDR3 comprises 14 residues. CDR3 in amino acids: CASSSPTGLEGYTF. The CDR3 DNA is TGTGCCAGCAGTAGCCCCACAGGGTTAGAAGGCTACACCTTC. Using reference TRBV5-4 and TRBJ1-2 for the parts outside the CDR3, the full variable domain is ETGVTQSPTHLIKTRGQQVTLRCSSQSGHNTVSWYQQALGQGPQFIFQYYREEENGRGNFPPRFSGLQFPNYSSELNVNALELDDSALYLCASSSPTGLEGYTFGSGTRLTVV.

This chain joins TRBV5-1 and TRBJ1-1, with D hard to call. Per germline, CDR1 SGHRS and CDR2 YFSETQ. The CDR3 consists of 11 residues. Between the trimmed V and J ends, which lost 4 bases and 3 bases, there was a span of 4 bases. CDR3 nucleotide sequence: TGCGCCAGCAGCCTCGACACTGAAGCTTTCTTT. This translates into CASSLDTEAFF. Using reference TRBV5-1 and TRBJ1-1 for the parts outside the CDR3, the full variable domain is KAGVTQTPRYLIKTRGQQVTLSCSPISGHRSVSWYQQTPGQGLQFLFEYFSETQRNKGNFPGRFSGRQFSNSRSEMNVSTLELGDSALYLCASSLDTEAFFGQGTRLTVV.

The CDR3: CASSGTVLSYEQYF. CDR3 DNA sequence: TGTGCCAGCTCCGGGACAGTACTCTCCTACGAGCAGTACTTC. The V call is TRBV27, the J call TRBJ2-7; 7 bases match TRBD1. The CDR3 loop spans 14 amino acids. The ends lost 8 bases at V and 0 bases at J; junction bases unmatched: 7. From germline, CDR1 is MNHEY and CDR2 SMNVEV (reference sequence).

The chain is built from TRBV18 and TRBJ1-1, with 9 positions matching TRBD1. Per germline, CDR1 KGHSH and CDR2 LQKENI. V was clipped by 3 bases and J by 5 bases; unmatched bases: 7. The CDR3 covers 15 residues. The CDR3 region is CASSPSRDRETEAFF. Here the CDR3 DNA reads TGTGCCAGCTCACCGTCCCGGGACAGGGAAACTGAAGCTTTCTTT.

This chain links TRBV28 with TRBJ1-2, with D maybe TRBD1 (6 bases). Trimming removed 6 bases at V and 5 bases at J, with 16 bases between. The CDR3 length is 14 residues. Per the germline V gene, CDR1 is MDHEN and CDR2 is SYDVKM. CDR3 nucleotides: TGTGCCAGCAGCCTCCAACAGGGTCGGTATGGCTACACCTTC. This codes for CASSLQQGRYGYTF.

The chain uses TRBV2 and TRBJ2-1; the match to TRBD2 covers 9 bases. Germline loops: CDR1 SNHLY, CDR2 FYNNEI. The CDR3 sequence is 15 residues long. V was clipped by 6 bases and J by 3 bases; unmatched bases: 6. The CDR3 DNA sequence: TGTGCCAGCAGCGCCGGGACTAGCTTCTACAATGAGCAGTTCTTC. Translating it yields CASSAGTSFYNEQFF.

This chain links TRBV28 with TRBJ2-3, with D possibly TRBD1 on 5 matching bases. The CDR3 sequence is 15 residues long. Germline CDR1 and CDR2: MDHEN and SYDVKM. Trimming stripped 5 bases from V and 0 bases from J, with 12 bases between. The CDR3 bases are TGTGCCAGCAGTGACCGACAGACTAGCACAGATACGCAGTATTTT. This encodes CASSDRQTSTDTQYF.

The chain recombines TRBV18 with TRBJ2-7; perhaps TRBD1 as D (6 bases). V was shortened by 5 bases and J by 0 bases, with 11 bases between the two germline ends. Germline V gene data show CDR1 as KGHSH and CDR2 as LQKENI. The CDR3 runs to 14 residues. This CDR3 reads CASSMTGSSYEQYF. CDR3 DNA sequence: TGTGCCAGCTCAATGACAGGCTCCTCCTACGAGCAGTACTTC.

The chain employs TRBV6-4 and TRBJ1-1; TRBD1 aligns across 11 bases. The CDR3 length is 14 residues. J gave up 4 bases and V 3 bases, and 1 base lay outside the gene matches. Germline CDR1 and CDR2: MRHNA and SNTAGT. This chain's CDR3 is CASSEGTGGTEAFF. CDR3 DNA sequence: TGTGCCAGCAGTGAAGGGACAGGGGGCACTGAAGCTTTCTTT.

Concerning this clone itself: The sample contains more than one DNA sequence encoding this CDR3. This chain joins TRBV28 and TRBJ2-7; 9 nucleotides match TRBD1. V dropped 2 bases and J dropped 0; count of bases not matched to a gene: 2. The CDR3 contains 15 residues. Germline V gives CDR1 MDHEN, CDR2 SYDVKM. This CDR3 reads CASSLGQGSSYEQYF. Here the CDR3 DNA reads TGTGCCAGCAGTTTAGGACAGGGGAGCTCCTACGAGCAGTACTTC.

The chain employs TRBV4-1 and TRBJ1-1; tentative D call: TRBD1 (5 bases). Germline CDR1 MGHRA, CDR2 YSYEKL. Trimming removed 0 bases at V and 1 base at J, with 9 bases between. CDR3 length: 15 residues. The CDR3 here is CASSQDGGGNTEAFF. DNA of the CDR3: TGCGCCAGCAGCCAAGACGGGGGGGGGAACACTGAAGCTTTCTTT.

The chain joins TRBV7-9 to TRBJ2-7; 7 bases match TRBD1. Germline V gene sequence: CDR1 SEHNR, CDR2 FQNEAQ (reference sequence). The CDR3 covers 14 residues. The V gene end was trimmed by 5 bases and the J gene end by 4 bases; junction bases not matched to a gene: 8. The CDR3 reads CASSTDRAPYEQYF. The CDR3 DNA sequence: TGTGCCAGCAGCACCGACAGGGCCCCATACGAGCAGTACTTC.

The chain uses TRBV5-6 and TRBJ2-7; no clear D gene. From germline, CDR1 is SGHDT and CDR2 YYEEEE. Deletions cut 1 base from V and 2 bases from J, with 7 bases between. The length of the CDR3 is 13 residues. CDR3 nucleotides: TGTGCCAGCAGCTTGATTACTGCCTACGAGCAGTACTTC. Its protein is CASSLITAYEQYF.

About this clone itself: This sample also contains other DNA sequences that code for the same CDR3. This chain connects TRBV18 to TRBJ1-1; no clear D. The V gene's germline CDR1 is KGHSH and CDR2 LQKENI. V lost 2 bases, J lost 1 base, and 5 bases lay in between. The CDR3 length is 13 residues. CDR3 nucleotides: TGTGCCAGCTCACCAGGGCAGAACACTGAAGCTTTCTTT. This translates into CASSPGQNTEAFF.

This clone was counted a single time. V and J are TRBV7-9 and TRBJ2-7, with TRBD1 as a possible D gene (6 bases). Germline lookup yields CDR1 SEHNR and CDR2 FQNEAQ (reference sequence). This CDR3 is built from 14 residues. Trimming cost V 4 bases and J 3 bases, with 13 bases left between them. CDR3 region: CASSSGQGNYEQYF. In nucleotides, the CDR3 is TGTGCCAGCAGCTCAGGGCAGGGGAACTACGAGCAGTACTTC.

This clone has a single count. The chain is built from TRBV19 and TRBJ1-1, with TRBD1 matching over 7 bases. The CDR3 runs 12 residues. CDR1 LNHDA and CDR2 SQIVND come from the germline V gene (reference sequence). Trimming at V came to 5 bases and at J to 9 bases, leaving 6 bases not matched to a gene. The CDR3 bases are TGTGCCAGTAGTGACCGGGACAGCCAAGCTTTCTTT. Its translation: CASSDRDSQAFF.

The gene calls are TRBV5-1 and TRBJ2-5; D may be TRBD1 (5 bases). CDR1 is SGHRS, CDR2 YFSETQ, per germline. Trimming removed 5 bases from V and 4 bases from J, with 12 bases in between. The CDR3 length is 13 residues. CDR3 coding DNA: TGCGCCAGCAGTCCAGGGATAGGAGAGACCCAGTACTTC. Protein product: CASSPGIGETQYF. Full variable domain (missing parts from reference TRBV5-1 and TRBJ2-5): KAGVTQTPRYLIKTRGQQVTLSCSPISGHRSVSWYQQTPGQGLQFLFEYFSETQRNKGNFPGRFSGRQFSNSRSEMNVSTLELGDSALYLCASSPGIGETQYFGPGTRLLVL.

V usage is TRBV18 and J usage is TRBJ1-2; 10 positions match TRBD1. Germline lookup yields CDR1 KGHSH and CDR2 LQKENI. The V and J ends lost 6 bases and 0 bases, in that order; junction bases with no gene match: 7. The CDR3 is 16 amino acids. The CDR3: CASSRDRGLSNYGYTF. The CDR3 DNA is TGTGCCAGCTCGAGGGACAGGGGCCTTTCTAACTATGGCTACACCTTC. Supplemented by reference TRBV18 and TRBJ1-2, the full variable domain reads NAGVMQNPRHLVRRRGQEARLRCSPMKGHSHVYWYRQLPEEGLKFMVYLQKENIIDESGMPKERFSAEFPKEGPSILRIQQVVRGDSAAYFCASSRDRGLSNYGYTFGSGTRLTVV.

The chain employs TRBV11-2 and TRBJ1-2; TRBD1 might be the D (5 bases). Germline loops: CDR1 SGHAT, CDR2 FQNNGV. V lost 1 base and J lost 5, with 11 bases in between. The CDR3 totals 14 residues. The CDR3 loop reads CASSLAQGDYGYTF. DNA of the CDR3: TGTGCCAGCAGCTTAGCCCAGGGCGATTATGGCTACACCTTC. The entire variable domain, with the rest obtained from reference TRBV11-2 and TRBJ1-2, is as follows: EAGVAQSPRYKIIEKRQSVAFWCNPISGHATLYWYQQILGQGPKLLIQFQNNGVVDDSQLPKDRFSAERLKGVDSTLKIQPAKLEDSAVYLCASSLAQGDYGYTFGSGTRLTVV.

The genes are TRBV5-1 and TRBJ2-2; TRBD2 is a possible D gene (6 bases). Trimming shortened V by 0 bases and J by 3 bases, and 18 bases separated the two germline ends. Germline assignment: CDR1 SGHRS and CDR2 YFSETQ. The CDR3 spans 18 residues. The CDR3 DNA sequence: TGCGCCAGCAGCTTGGATTTGGAGGGATACTACTACACCGGGGAGCTGTTTTTT. It is translated as CASSLDLEGYYYTGELFF.